This paragraph reports one T cell receptor beta chain. Clones were read by immunoSEQ multiplex PCR, and TCRdb kept only the in-frame ones, dropping some. The data contain just over 80,000 clones, approximately 97% of them singletons. The sample originates from a study of technical replicates of blood from a handful of donors. This clonotype originated in a human donor in good health. Sequenced sample: T cells isolated from PBMCs.

The CDR3 spells CASSYLAGVDTGELFF. The DNA for the CDR3 is TGTGCCAGCAGCTACCTAGCGGGAGTCGACACCGGGGAGCTGTTTTTT. The chain couples TRBV27 to TRBJ2-2; 10 bases are shared with TRBD2. V lost 6 bases and J lost 3; bases outside the gene matches: 7. The CDR3 spans 16 residues. Germline V gives CDR1 MNHEY, CDR2 SMNVEV (reference sequence).